The entry below describes one TCR beta chain. The antigen is unknown. V lost 3 bases, J lost 2 bases, and 7 bases stayed unmatched. The germline gives CDR1 SEHNR, CDR2 FQNEAQ (reference sequence). This CDR3 region has 16 residues. The data were obtained in a study of graft-versus-host responses after intestinal transplantation. Overall study: Transplants given to recipients were multivisceral, liver-intestinal, or isolated intestinal. After anti-thymocyte globulin induction, recipients took tacrolimus and steroids for two to three years.

Sequencing used immunoSEQ multiplex PCR; TCRdb keeps in-frame clones, though not all of them. Among over 70,000 clones listed, roughly 94% were seen once. The study, taken as a whole, reports: Ileal or blood samples showed some GvH clones first, and such clones were also found in recipient marrow.

The sequenced sample was unstimulated CD8+ T cells sorted from spleen or lymph node cells, obtained before intestinal transplant. This sequence joins TRBV7-9 and TRBJ2-5; the match to TRBD2 covers 9 bases. The clonotype comes from a human donor who received an intestinal transplant. In nucleotides, the CDR3 is TGTGCCAGCAGCTTCGAGCGGGAGGTGGAGCAAGAGACCCAGTACTTC. This codes for CASSFEREVEQETQYF.